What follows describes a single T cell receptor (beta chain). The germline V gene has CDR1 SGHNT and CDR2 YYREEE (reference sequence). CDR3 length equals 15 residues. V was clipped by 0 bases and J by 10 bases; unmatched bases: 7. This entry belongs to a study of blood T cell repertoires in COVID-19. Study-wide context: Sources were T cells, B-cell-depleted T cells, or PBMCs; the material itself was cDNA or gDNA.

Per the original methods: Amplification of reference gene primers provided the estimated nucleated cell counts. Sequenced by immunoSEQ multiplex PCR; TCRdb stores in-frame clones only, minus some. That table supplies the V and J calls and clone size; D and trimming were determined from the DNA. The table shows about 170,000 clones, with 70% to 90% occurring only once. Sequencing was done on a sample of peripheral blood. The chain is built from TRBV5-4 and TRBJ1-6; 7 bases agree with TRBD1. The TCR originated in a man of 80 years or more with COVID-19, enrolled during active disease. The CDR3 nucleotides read TGTGCCAGCAGCTTGGGCGGGACAGCTAACTCACCCCTCCACTTT. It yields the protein CASSLGGTANSPLHF.